The text below deals with one T cell receptor (beta chain). These data originate in a study of control samples from healthy donors and cancer patients. Germline lookup yields CDR1 SGHVS and CDR2 FQNEAQ. This CDR3 region has 16 residues. V was pared by 0 bases and J by 5 bases, with 8 bases of the junction left unmatched. The assay was immunoSEQ multiplex PCR, and TCRdb's table has in-frame clones only and misses some. The table lists approximately 97,000 clones, about 91% of them singletons. This sequence joins TRBV7-8 and TRBJ2-7; 9 nucleotides agree with TRBD2. The sample comprised blood. The clonotype comes from a woman between 18 and 30 years old in good health. The CDR3 sequence: CASSLAPAGGPHEQYF. CDR3 in DNA: TGTGCCAGCAGCTTAGCGCCGGCGGGAGGGCCCCACGAGCAGTACTTC.